The clone carrying this T cell receptor beta chain was counted a few times. Assay used: immunoSEQ multiplex PCR; TCRdb lists only in-frame clones, some missing. The sample yields more than 60,000 clones, roughly 85% seen once. Sample time point: blood 4 weeks post-SBRT, at nephrectomy. The treatment is: 15 Gy SBRT to primary tumor, nephrectomy 4 weeks later. Nephrectomy followed 15 Gy stereotactic body radiation by 4 weeks. After SBRT, blood was collected at 2 and 4 weeks, plus baseline. Clear cell pathology was present in this patient's renal cell carcinoma. These data come from a study of radiation and T cells in renal cell carcinoma. The CDR3 is 14 amino acids. Germline V gene data show CDR1 as LNHDA and CDR2 as SQIVND (reference sequence). The J segment lost 4 bases and the V segment lost 5 bases, leaving 5 bases of the junction unmatched.

The sequence came from a woman aged 60 to 75 with renal cell carcinoma. The chain couples TRBV19 to TRBJ1-5, with TRBD1 matching 7 bases. The starting material was blood, obtained from a patient whose treatment included radiotherapy and nephrectomy. CDR3 sequence reads: CASSALQGNQPQHF. The DNA of the CDR3 is TGTGCCAGTAGTGCCTTACAGGGGAATCAGCCCCAGCATTTT.